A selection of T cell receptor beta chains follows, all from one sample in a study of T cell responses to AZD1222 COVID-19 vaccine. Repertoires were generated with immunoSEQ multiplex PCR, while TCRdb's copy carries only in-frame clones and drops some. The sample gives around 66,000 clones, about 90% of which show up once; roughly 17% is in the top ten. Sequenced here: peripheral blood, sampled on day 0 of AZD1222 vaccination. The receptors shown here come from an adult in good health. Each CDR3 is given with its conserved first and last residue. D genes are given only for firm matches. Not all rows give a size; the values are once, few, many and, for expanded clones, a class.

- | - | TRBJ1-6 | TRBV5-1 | CASSLMGSGDSPLHF | TGCGCCAGCAGCTTGATGGGATCGGGGGATTCACCCCTCCACTTT
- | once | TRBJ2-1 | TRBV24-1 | CATSDRQGRDEQFF | TGTGCCACCAGTGATCGTCAGGGGCGGGATGAGCAGTTCTTC
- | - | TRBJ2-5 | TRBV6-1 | CASSAPGRSTKETQYF | TGTGCCAGCAGTGCCCCGGGACGGTCCACAAAAGAGACCCAGTACTTC
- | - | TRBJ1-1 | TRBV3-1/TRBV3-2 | CASSQDRQNTEAFF | TGTGCCAGCAGCCAAGATCGGCAGAACACTGAAGCTTTCTTT
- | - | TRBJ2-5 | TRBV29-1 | CSVALWGNQETQYF | TGCAGCGTCGCCCTTTGGGGGAATCAAGAGACCCAGTACTTC
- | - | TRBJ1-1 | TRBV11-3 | CASTGTGFGTEAFF | TGTGCCAGCACCGGAACAGGGTTCGGAACTGAAGCTTTCTTT
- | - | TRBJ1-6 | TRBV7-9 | CASTLEGGRSYNSPLHF | TGTGCCAGCACCCTCGAAGGGGGACGGAGTTATAATTCACCCCTCCACTTT
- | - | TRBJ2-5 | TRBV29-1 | CSVSRDSQETQYF | TGCAGCGTATCCCGGGACTCACAAGAGACCCAGTACTTC
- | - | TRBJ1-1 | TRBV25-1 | CASTLGPMNTEAFF | TGTGCCAGCACCCTCGGTCCGATGAACACTGAAGCTTTCTTT
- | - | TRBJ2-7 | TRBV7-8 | CASSLVGPHEQYF | TGTGCCAGCAGCTTGGTAGGGCCCCACGAGCAGTACTTC
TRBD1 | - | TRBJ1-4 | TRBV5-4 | CASSHGTAYNEKLFF | TGTGCCAGCAGCCATGGGACAGCATATAATGAAAAACTGTTTTTT
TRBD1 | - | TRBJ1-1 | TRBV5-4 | CASSLRQGGTEAFF | TGTGCCAGCAGCTTGAGACAGGGGGGCACTGAAGCTTTCTTT
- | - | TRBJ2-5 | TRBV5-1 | CASSLDRVGSGETQYF | TGCGCCAGCAGCTTGGATCGGGTGGGATCGGGGGAGACCCAGTACTTC
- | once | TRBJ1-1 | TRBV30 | CASSPGTEAFF | TGTGCCTCGTCCCCAGGGACTGAAGCTTTCTTT
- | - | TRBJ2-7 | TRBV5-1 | CASSLGGSQSYEQYF | TGCGCCAGCAGCTTGGGAGGAAGCCAGTCCTACGAGCAGTACTTC
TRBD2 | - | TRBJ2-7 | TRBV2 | CASRTSGVIYEQYF | TGTGCCAGCAGGACTAGCGGGGTGATCTACGAGCAGTACTTC
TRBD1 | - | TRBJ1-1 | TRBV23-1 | CASRLSRGRVGAFF | TGCGCCAGCAGACTTTCCAGGGGGAGGGTAGGAGCTTTCTTT
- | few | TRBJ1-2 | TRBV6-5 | CASRRDGGHYGYTF | TGTGCCAGCAGAAGGGACGGTGGCCATTATGGCTACACCTTC
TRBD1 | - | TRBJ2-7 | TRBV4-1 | CASSQGYGQGTDEQYF | TGCGCCAGCAGCCAAGGTTATGGACAGGGGACGGACGAGCAGTACTTC
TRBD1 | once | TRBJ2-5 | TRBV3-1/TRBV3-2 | CASSQGAGGSQETQYF | TGTGCCAGCAGCCAAGGGGCAGGGGGTAGCCAAGAGACCCAGTACTTC
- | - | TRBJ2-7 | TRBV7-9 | CASSLTAGPYEQYF | TGTGCCAGCAGCTTAACGGCAGGGCCTTACGAGCAGTACTTC
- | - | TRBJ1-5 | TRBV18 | CASSPPGNSNQPQHF | TGTGCCAGCTCACCACCAGGGAATAGCAATCAGCCCCAGCATTTT
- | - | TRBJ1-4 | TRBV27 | CASSFGVENEKLFF | TGTGCCAGCAGTTTTGGGGTTGAGAATGAAAAACTGTTTTTT
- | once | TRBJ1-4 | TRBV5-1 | CASSRNPTADEKLFF | TGCGCCAGCAGCCGAAACCCGACAGCGGATGAAAAACTGTTTTTT
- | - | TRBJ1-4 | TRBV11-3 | CASSFALELFF | TGTGCCAGCAGCTTCGCCCTGGAACTGTTTTTT
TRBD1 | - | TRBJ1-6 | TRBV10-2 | CASSERGQGSSYNSPLHF | TGCGCCAGCAGTGAGCGGGGACAGGGGAGCTCCTATAATTCACCCCTCCACTTT
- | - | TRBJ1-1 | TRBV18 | CASSPSAAEAFF | TGTGCCAGCTCACCATCAGCGGCTGAAGCTTTCTTT
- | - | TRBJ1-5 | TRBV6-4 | CASSDFVSVFPHSNQPQHF | TGTGCCAGCAGTGATTTTGTATCGGTTTTTCCCCATAGCAATCAGCCCCAGCATTTT
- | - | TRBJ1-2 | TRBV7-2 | CASSLGGVQYYGYTF | TGTGCCAGCAGCTTAGGCGGGGTACAATACTATGGCTACACCTTC
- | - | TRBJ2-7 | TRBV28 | CASSPRFPYEQYF | TGTGCCAGCAGTCCCCGCTTTCCCTACGAGCAGTACTTC
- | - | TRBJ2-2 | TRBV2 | CASSEHPLSKGLNTGELFF | TGTGCCAGCAGTGAACACCCCCTGTCGAAGGGGCTTAACACCGGGGAGCTGTTTTTT
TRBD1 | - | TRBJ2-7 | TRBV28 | CASSFSGQGVYEQYF | TGTGCCAGCAGTTTTTCTGGACAGGGGGTATACGAGCAGTACTTC
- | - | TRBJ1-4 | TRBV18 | CASSPYRYATNEKLFF | TGTGCCAGCTCACCATACAGATATGCAACTAATGAAAAACTGTTTTTT
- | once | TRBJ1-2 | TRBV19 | CAIKGDYGYTF | TGTGCCATAAAGGGAGACTATGGCTACACCTTC
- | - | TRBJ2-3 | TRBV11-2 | CASSRSVKRDTQYF | TGTGCCAGCAGCCGGAGTGTTAAGCGAGATACGCAGTATTTT
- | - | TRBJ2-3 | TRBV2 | CASSEFRVTTDTQYF | TGTGCCAGCAGTGAGTTCAGGGTAACGACAGATACGCAGTATTTT
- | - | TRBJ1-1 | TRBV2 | CASRRQTNTEAFF | TGTGCCAGCAGGCGACAGACGAACACTGAAGCTTTCTTT
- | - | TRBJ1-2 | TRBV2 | CASTIGASRGGGYTF | TGTGCCAGCACCATTGGGGCCTCCAGGGGAGGCGGCTACACCTTC
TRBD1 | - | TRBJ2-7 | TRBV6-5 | CASSLTGLIYEQYF | TGTGCCAGCAGCCTGACAGGGCTCATCTACGAGCAGTACTTC
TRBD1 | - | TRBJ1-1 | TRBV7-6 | CASSLVRGQGPRGEAFF | TGTGCCAGCAGCTTAGTTCGGGGACAGGGCCCGAGGGGTGAAGCTTTCTTT
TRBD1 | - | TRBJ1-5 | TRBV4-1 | CASSQLRTGNQPQHF | TGCGCCAGCAGCCAGCTTAGGACAGGTAATCAGCCCCAGCATTTT
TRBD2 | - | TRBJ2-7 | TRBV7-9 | CASSLGLAGAKYEQYF | TGTGCCAGCAGCTTAGGACTAGCGGGAGCTAAGTACGAGCAGTACTTC
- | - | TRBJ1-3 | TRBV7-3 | CASSLTHGNTIYF | TGTGCCAGCAGTCTTACTCATGGAAACACCATATATTTT
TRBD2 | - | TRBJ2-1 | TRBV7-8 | CASSLVGLPSYNEQFF | TGTGCCAGCAGCCTAGTGGGACTACCTTCCTACAATGAGCAGTTCTTC
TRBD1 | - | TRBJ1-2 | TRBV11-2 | CASSLGLRTGLYGYTF | TGTGCCAGCAGCTTAGGTCTAAGGACAGGGCTGTACGGCTACACCTTC
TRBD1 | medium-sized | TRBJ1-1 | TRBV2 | CASSETGIMNTEAFF | TGTGCCAGCAGCGAGACAGGGATCATGAACACTGAAGCTTTCTTT
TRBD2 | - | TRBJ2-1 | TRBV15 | CATSMGLGGYNEQFF | TGTGCCACCAGCATGGGACTAGGGGGATACAATGAGCAGTTCTTC
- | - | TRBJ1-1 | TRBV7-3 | CASSLVGPLNTEAFF | TGTGCCAGCAGCTTAGTGGGACCCCTGAACACTGAAGCTTTCTTT
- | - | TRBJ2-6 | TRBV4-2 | CASSQEDVTGANVLTF | TGTGCCAGCAGCCAAGAGGACGTGACAGGGGCCAACGTCCTGACTTTC
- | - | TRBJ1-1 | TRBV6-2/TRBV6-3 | CASSYLWVSTEAFF | TGTGCCAGCAGCTATCTCTGGGTAAGCACTGAAGCTTTCTTT
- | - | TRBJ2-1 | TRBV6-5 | CASSYRKKNEQFF | TGTGCCAGCAGTTACAGGAAGAAGAATGAGCAGTTCTTC
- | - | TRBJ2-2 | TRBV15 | CATQVGLGTGELFF | TGTGCCACCCAGGTGGGATTGGGAACCGGGGAGCTGTTTTTT
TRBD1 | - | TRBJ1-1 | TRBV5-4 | CASSTGTENTEAFF | TGTGCCAGCAGCACCGGGACAGAGAACACTGAAGCTTTCTTT